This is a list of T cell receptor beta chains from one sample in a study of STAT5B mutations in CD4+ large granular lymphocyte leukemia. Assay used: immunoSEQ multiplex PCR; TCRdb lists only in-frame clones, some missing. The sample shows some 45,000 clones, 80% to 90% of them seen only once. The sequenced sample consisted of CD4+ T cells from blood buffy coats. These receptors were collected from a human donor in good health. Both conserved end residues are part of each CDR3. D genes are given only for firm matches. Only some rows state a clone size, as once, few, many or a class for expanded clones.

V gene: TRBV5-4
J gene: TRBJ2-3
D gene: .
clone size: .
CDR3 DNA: TGTGCCAGCAGCCCCACGTTCGGGAGAGGCACAGATACGCAGTATTTT
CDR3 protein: CASSPTFGRGTDTQYF

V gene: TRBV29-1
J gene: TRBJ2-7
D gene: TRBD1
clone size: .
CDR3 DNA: TGCAGCGTTCTAAGCCGGGACAGCACCTACGAGCAGTACTTC
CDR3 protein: CSVLSRDSTYEQYF

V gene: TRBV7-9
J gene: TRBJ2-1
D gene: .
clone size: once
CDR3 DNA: TGTGCCAGCAGCTTAGAGGGCGGGACGGGCTACAATGAGCAGTTCTTC
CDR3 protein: CASSLEGGTGYNEQFF

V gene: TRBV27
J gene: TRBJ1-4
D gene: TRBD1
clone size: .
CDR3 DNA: TGTGCCAGCCGCGGACAGGGGTTTGAAAAACTGTTTTTT
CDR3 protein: CASRGQGFEKLFF

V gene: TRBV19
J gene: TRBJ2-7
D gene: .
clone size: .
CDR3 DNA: TGTGCCAGTAGTACAGGGCTTAGGGCCTACGAGCAGTACTTC
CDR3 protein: CASSTGLRAYEQYF

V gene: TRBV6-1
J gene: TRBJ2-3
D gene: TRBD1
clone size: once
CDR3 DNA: TGTGCCACCGGGGTCACAGGGGCCCTCCCAGATACGCAGTATTTT
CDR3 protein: CATGVTGALPDTQYF

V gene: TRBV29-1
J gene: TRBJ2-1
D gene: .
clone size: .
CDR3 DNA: TGCAGCGTTGGCGCGTTGGAGCAGTTCTTC
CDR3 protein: CSVGALEQFF

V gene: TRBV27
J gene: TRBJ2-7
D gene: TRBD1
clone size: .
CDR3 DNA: TGTGCCAGCAGTTTAGCCCCGGGACAGGGATCCTACGAGCAGTACTTC
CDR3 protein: CASSLAPGQGSYEQYF

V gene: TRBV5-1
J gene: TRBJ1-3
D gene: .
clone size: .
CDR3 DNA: TGCGCCAGCAGTAGGGCCCAGGGATACACCATATATTTT
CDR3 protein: CASSRAQGYTIYF

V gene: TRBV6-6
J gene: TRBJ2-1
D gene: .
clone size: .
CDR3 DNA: TGTGCCAGCAGTTACGAGGCGGGCCGTCAGTTCTTC
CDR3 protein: CASSYEAGRQFF

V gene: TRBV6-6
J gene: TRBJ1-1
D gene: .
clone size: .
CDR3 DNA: TGTGCCAGCAGTTACAAGGGTTTTAGGAACACTGAAGCTTTCTTT
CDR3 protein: CASSYKGFRNTEAFF

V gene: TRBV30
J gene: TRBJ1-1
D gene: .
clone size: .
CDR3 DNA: TGTGCCTGCTCCAGGTCGCGATCATCTGAAGCTTTCTTT
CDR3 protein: CACSRSRSSEAFF

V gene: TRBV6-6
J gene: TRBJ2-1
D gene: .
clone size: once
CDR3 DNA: TGTGCCAGCGGAGACTCGTTGAGCTCCTACAATGAGCAGTTCTTC
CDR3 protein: CASGDSLSSYNEQFF

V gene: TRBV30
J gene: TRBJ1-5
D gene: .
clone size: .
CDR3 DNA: TGTGCCTGGAGTGTCGGGGGCCAAGGGGGGGATCAGCCCCAGCATTTT
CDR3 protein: CAWSVGGQGGDQPQHF

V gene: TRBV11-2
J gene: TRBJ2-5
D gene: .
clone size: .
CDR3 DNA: TGTGCCAGCAGCTGGACAGTTCAAGAGACCCAGTACTTC
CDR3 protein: CASSWTVQETQYF

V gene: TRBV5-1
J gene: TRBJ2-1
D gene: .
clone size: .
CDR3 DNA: TGCGCCAGCAGCTTGCGAACAGGGACTGAGCAGTTCTTC
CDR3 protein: CASSLRTGTEQFF

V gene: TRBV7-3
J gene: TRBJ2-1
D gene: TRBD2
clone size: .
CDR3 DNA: TGTGCCAGCAGCTTAACGTACGGCGGGAGGGTTAACAATGAGCAGTTCTTC
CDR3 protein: CASSLTYGGRVNNEQFF

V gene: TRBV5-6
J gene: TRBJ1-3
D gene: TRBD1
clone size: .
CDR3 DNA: TGTGCCAGCAGCTTGGACAGGGGAATTCGAAACACCATATATTTT
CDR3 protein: CASSLDRGIRNTIYF

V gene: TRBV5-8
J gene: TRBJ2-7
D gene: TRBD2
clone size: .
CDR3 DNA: TGTGCCAGCAGCCTGGGACTAGGGTTCTACGAGCAGTACTTC
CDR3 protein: CASSLGLGFYEQYF

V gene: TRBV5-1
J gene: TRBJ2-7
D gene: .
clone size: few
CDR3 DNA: TGCGCCAGCAGCCGAGAGGCGGCAGTGACTAGCGAGCAGTACTTC
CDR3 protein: CASSREAAVTSEQYF

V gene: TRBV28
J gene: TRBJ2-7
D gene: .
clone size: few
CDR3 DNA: TGTGCCAGCAGTAGGGGCGGTGTCAGTAACTACGAGCAGTACTTC
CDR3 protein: CASSRGGVSNYEQYF

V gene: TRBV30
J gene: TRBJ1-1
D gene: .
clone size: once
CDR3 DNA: TGTGCTTCGAGAGGGGTCTCGAACACTGAAGCTTTCTTT
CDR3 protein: CASRGVSNTEAFF

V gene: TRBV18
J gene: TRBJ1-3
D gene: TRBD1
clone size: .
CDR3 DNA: TGTGCCAGCTCACCAGGGACAGGGGTCTCTGGAAACACCATATATTTT
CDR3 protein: CASSPGTGVSGNTIYF

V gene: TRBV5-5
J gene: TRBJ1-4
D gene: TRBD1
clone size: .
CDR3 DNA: TGTGCCAGCAGCAGGACAGGGAGTGGTGAAAAACTGTTTTTT
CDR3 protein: CASSRTGSGEKLFF

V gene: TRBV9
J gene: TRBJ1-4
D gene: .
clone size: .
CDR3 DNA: TGTGCCAGCAGCGTAGACACAGGCCCTAATGAAAAACTGTTTTTT
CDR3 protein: CASSVDTGPNEKLFF

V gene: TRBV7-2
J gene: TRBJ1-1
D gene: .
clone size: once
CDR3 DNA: TGTGCCAGCAGCTTCGTTGCAGGGGTCCTGGATTGGTCCGCTTTCTTT
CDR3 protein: CASSFVAGVLDWSAFF

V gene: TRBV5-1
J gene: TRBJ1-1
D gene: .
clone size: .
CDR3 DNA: TGCGCCAGCAGCGCAACACAGGGTGGAGGCACTGAAGCTTTCTTT
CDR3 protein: CASSATQGGGTEAFF

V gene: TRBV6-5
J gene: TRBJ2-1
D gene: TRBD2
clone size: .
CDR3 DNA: TGTGCCAGCAGTTACTCGAGCGGGAGGATTTACAATGAGCAGTTCTTC
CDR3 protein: CASSYSSGRIYNEQFF

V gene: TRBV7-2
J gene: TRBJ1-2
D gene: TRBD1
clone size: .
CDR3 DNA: TGTGCCAGCAGCTTATACGGACAGGGGGCGCACGGCTACACCTTC
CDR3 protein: CASSLYGQGAHGYTF

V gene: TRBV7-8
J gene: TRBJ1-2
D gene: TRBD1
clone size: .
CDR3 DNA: TGTGCCAGCAGCTCGGACAGGGATTATGGCTACACCTTC
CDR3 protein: CASSSDRDYGYTF

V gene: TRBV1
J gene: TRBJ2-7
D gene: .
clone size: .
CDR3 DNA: TGCACCAGCTCCTACGGGGCTGTAGTCTACGAGCAGTACTTC
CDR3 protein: CTSSYGAVVYEQYF

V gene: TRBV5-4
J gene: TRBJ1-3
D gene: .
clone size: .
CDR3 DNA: TGTGCCAGCAGCGAGGGGCTGAGTACCGGAAACACCATATATTTT
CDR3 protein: CASSEGLSTGNTIYF

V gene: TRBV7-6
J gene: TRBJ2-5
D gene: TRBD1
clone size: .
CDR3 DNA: TGTGCCAGCAGCTTTGGACAGGGGAAGACCCAGTACTTC
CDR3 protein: CASSFGQGKTQYF

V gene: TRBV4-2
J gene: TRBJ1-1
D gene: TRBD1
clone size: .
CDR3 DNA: TGTGCCAGCAGCTTTAACAGGGGGCAGGATCCTGAAGCTTTCTTT
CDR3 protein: CASSFNRGQDPEAFF

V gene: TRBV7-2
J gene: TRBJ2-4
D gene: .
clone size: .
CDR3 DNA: TGTGCCAGCAGCCGTACTAACATTCAGTACTTC
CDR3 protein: CASSRTNIQYF

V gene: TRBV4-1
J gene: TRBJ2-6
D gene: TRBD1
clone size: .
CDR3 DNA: TGCGCCAGCAGCCAAGATCCGCCGGGACAGGGTGCTGGGGCCAACGTCCTGACTTTC
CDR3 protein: CASSQDPPGQGAGANVLTF

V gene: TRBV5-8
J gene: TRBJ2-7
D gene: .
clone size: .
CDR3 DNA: TGTGCCAGCAGCTTGATCAGAGAGCAGTACTTC
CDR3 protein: CASSLIREQYF

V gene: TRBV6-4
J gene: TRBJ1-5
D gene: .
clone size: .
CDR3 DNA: TGTGCCAGCGGTGAATGGGGAGGGTATCAGCCCCAGCATTTT
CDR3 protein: CASGEWGGYQPQHF

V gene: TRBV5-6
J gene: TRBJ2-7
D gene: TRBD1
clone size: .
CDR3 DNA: TGTGCCAGCAGCTTGGGGGACAGGGCCTCCTACGAGCAGTACTTC
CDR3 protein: CASSLGDRASYEQYF

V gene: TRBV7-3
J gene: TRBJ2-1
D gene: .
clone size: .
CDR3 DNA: TGTGCCAGCAGCTCAGGTTTAAGCGGCCGCAATGAGCAGTTCTTC
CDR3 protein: CASSSGLSGRNEQFF

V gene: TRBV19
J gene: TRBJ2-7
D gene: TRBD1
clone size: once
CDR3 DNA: TGTGCCAGTAGTTTGGGGACAGGTGGACCCTACGAGCAGTACTTC
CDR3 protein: CASSLGTGGPYEQYF

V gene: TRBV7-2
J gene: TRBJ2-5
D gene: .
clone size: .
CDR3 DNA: TGTGCCAGCAGCCCGTACCAAGAGACCCAGTACTTC
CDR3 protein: CASSPYQETQYF

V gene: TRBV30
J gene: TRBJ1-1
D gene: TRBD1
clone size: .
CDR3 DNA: TGTGCCTGGAGGGGAGGGACAGCTACCCCGAACACTGAAGCTTTCTTT
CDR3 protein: CAWRGGTATPNTEAFF

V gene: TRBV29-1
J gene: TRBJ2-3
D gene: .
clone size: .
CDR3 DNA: TGCAGCGTTCATAGTAGCGTCTCTAGCACAGATACGCAGTATTTT
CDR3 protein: CSVHSSVSSTDTQYF

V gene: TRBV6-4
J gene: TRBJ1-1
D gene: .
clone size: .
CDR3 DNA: TGTGCCAGCAAAGAGGGGGTCGGGTGGACTGAAGCTTTCTTT
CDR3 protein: CASKEGVGWTEAFF

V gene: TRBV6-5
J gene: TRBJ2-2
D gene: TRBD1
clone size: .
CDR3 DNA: TGTGCCAGCAGCGTCGACAGGGGGACCGGGGAGCTGTTTTTT
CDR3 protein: CASSVDRGTGELFF

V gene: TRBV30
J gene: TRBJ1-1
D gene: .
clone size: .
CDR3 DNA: TGTGCCTGGAGTCGGACTGAAGCTTTCTTT
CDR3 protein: CAWSRTEAFF

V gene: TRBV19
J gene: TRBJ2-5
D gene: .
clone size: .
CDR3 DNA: TGTGCCAGTAGTACCGCGCCGGGCAGGATCCAAGAGACCCAGTACTTC
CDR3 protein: CASSTAPGRIQETQYF

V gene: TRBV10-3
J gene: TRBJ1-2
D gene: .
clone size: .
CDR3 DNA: TGTGCCATCGCGCCGGGGGGGGGCAACTATGGCTACACCTTC
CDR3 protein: CAIAPGGGNYGYTF

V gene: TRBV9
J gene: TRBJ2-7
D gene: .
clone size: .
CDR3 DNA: TGTGCCAGCAGCCCCCATTGGGGTTCCGACTACGAGCAGTACTTC
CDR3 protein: CASSPHWGSDYEQYF